Below, 12 T cell receptor beta chains from the same sample are listed, as sequenced in a study of T cell clones after liver transplantation. Sequencing used immunoSEQ multiplex PCR; TCRdb keeps in-frame clones, though not all of them. Of 68,000 or so clones in the sample, about 92% were seen once. Specimen: CD4+ T cells from blood, collected approximately 25 months after liver transplant. These receptors originate from a human patient who received a liver transplant. Some T cells may be supplied by the graft donor.

The V call is TRBV12-5, the J call TRBJ2-1, with 12 positions matching TRBD2. Germline assignment: CDR1 LGHNT and CDR2 FRNRAP. V gave up 0 bases and J gave up 6 bases; unmatched junction bases: 0. CDR3 length: 15 residues. The CDR3 bases are TGTGCTAGTGGTTTGGTACTAGCGGGAGGCAATGAGCAGTTCTTC. Residues: CASGLVLAGGNEQFF.

This chain connects TRBV13 to TRBJ2-1; 10 nucleotides match TRBD2. This CDR3 is built from 15 residues. V lost 5 bases to trimming and J lost 5 bases; unmatched junction nucleotides: 6. CDR1 is PRHDT and CDR2 is FYEKMQ in the germline V gene (reference sequence). CDR3 in DNA: TGTGCCAGCAGCATAGCGGGAGGCCCAAACAATGAGCAGTTCTTC. It yields the protein CASSIAGGPNNEQFF.

The chain couples TRBV27 to TRBJ1-1; D is ambiguous. Trimming shortened V by 5 bases and J by 1 base, and 14 bases separated the two germline ends. The length of the CDR3 is 15 residues. Germline CDR1 MNHEY, CDR2 SMNVEV (reference sequence). Here the CDR3 reads CASSPPPSPNTEAFF. CDR3 in DNA: TGTGCCAGCAGTCCGCCACCGTCACCGAACACTGAAGCTTTCTTT.

In this sample, this clone turned up once. The genes are TRBV2 and TRBJ1-5; D gene unclear. This CDR3 is built from 15 residues. Germline V lookup: CDR1 SNHLY, CDR2 FYNNEI. V lost 3 bases to trimming and J lost 7 bases, with 16 bases between them. In DNA form, the CDR3 reads TGTGCCAGCAGTGATGACGGGAGAGCAGGACAGCCCCAGCATTTT. Translating it yields CASSDDGRAGQPQHF.

This sequence joins TRBV9 and TRBJ2-1, with D perhaps TRBD1 (5 bases). Trimming removed 0 bases from V and 10 bases from J, with 14 bases in between. Germline lookup yields CDR1 SGDLS and CDR2 YYNGEE. The CDR3 covers 14 residues. CDR3 nucleotide sequence: TGTGCCAGCAGCGTAGCGCCCCAGGGTGGGGAGCAGTTCTTC. Its translation is CASSVAPQGGEQFF.

This rearrangement joins TRBV10-1 to TRBJ1-1, with D possibly TRBD1 on 5 matching bases. V lost 6 bases and J 1 base, leaving 9 bases between the germline ends. Germline CDR1 and CDR2: WNHNN and SYGVQD (reference sequence). The CDR3 is 13 residues long. The CDR3 is CASRKTENTEAFF. The CDR3 DNA sequence: TGCGCCAGCAGGAAGACAGAGAACACTGAAGCTTTCTTT.

The chain is built from TRBV12-2 and TRBJ2-5; the listed D gene, TRBD1, was not tested against the DNA. TRBV12-2 is an annotated pseudogene. CDR3 length: 16 amino acids. The CDR3: CASPRPGTGGLETQYF. The CDR3 DNA follows: TGTGCAAGTCCCCGTCCCGGGACAGGGGGATTAGAGACCCAGTACTTC.

The chain recombines TRBV28 with TRBJ2-7, with TRBD1 matching over 8 bases. The germline V gene has CDR1 MDHEN and CDR2 SYDVKM. The V gene end was trimmed by 6 bases and the J gene end by 1 base; junction bases not matched to a gene: 5. This CDR3 has 14 amino acids. The CDR3 loop is CASSKTGGSYEQYF. The CDR3 DNA sequence: TGTGCCAGCAGCAAAACAGGGGGTTCCTACGAGCAGTACTTC.

The V call is TRBV28, the J call TRBJ2-1; 7 bases are a match to TRBD2. Trimming at V came to 1 base and at J to 0 bases, leaving 6 bases not matched to a gene. Germline CDR1 reads MDHEN; CDR2 reads SYDVKM. This CDR3 is 17 amino acids long. This CDR3 reads CASSLFGRGSSYNEQFF. The DNA for the CDR3 is TGTGCCAGCAGTTTATTTGGTCGCGGGAGCTCCTACAATGAGCAGTTCTTC.

This sequence joins TRBV21-1 and TRBJ2-7; no check of the table's D call, TRBD1, against the DNA was made. TRBV21-1 is a pseudogene locus. This CDR3 has 16 amino acids. The CDR3 DNA reads TGTGCCAGCAGCAAATGGGATAGGTACAGGACGAGAGAGCAGTACTTC. Protein sequence: CASSKWDRYRTREQYF.

The gene calls are TRBV19 and TRBJ1-2, with 7 bases lining up with TRBD1. Germline V gene lookup returns CDR1 LNHDA and CDR2 SQIVND (reference sequence). With 7 bases clipped from V and 5 bases from J, the junction kept 4 bases outside the gene matches. This CDR3 is 12 amino acids long. CDR3 in amino acids: CASTGTEYGYTF. The CDR3 DNA sequence: TGTGCCAGTACCGGGACAGAATATGGCTACACCTTC.

The gene calls are TRBV25-1 and TRBJ1-5; 8 bases align to TRBD1. This CDR3 region has 15 residues. Germline V gene data show CDR1 as MGHDK and CDR2 as SYGVNS. V trimming: 3 bases; J trimming: 6 bases; junction bases outside the gene matches: 7. Here the CDR3 DNA reads TGTGCCAGCAGTGATTCGGGGGGGACAGGTCAGCCCCAGCATTTT. It yields the protein CASSDSGGTGQPQHF. The whole variable domain, remainder taken from reference TRBV25-1 and TRBJ1-5, is EADIYQTPRYLVIGTGKKITLECSQTMGHDKMYWYQQDPGMELHLIHYSYGVNSTEKGDLSSESTVSRIRTEHFPLTLESARPSHTSQYLCASSDSGGTGQPQHFGDGTRLSIL.